This T cell receptor (beta chain) appears in the sequencing data of a study of CD8+CD57+ T cells in acquired aplastic anemia. Study context: Sorted CD4+ plus CD8+ cells gave DNA averaging approximately 3.2 ug.

V was pared by 2 bases and J by 0 bases, with 12 bases of the junction left unmatched. CDR3 length: 20 amino acids. Germline loops: CDR1 LNHNV, CDR2 YYDKDF (reference sequence). Before being chosen for sequencing, patients had shown CD8+CD57+ cell expansion by flow cytometry. Study-wide points: Patients did not significantly differ from controls in CD8+ Simpson's diversity. Found in both controls and patients were fewer than 35 CD8+ CDR3 sequences.

On this clonotype: Its target is not known.

Genomic DNA, serving as template, underwent TCR beta VDJ and CDR3 profiling. Each CDR3 protein gets one entry after TCRdb re-called the reads with MiXCR. The sample has around 210,000 distinct CDR3 sequences; over 55% are singletons. Sequencing used sorted CD4+, CD8+, or CD8+CD57+ T cells (not recorded which) from PBMCs. The clonotype was recovered from a human donor with aplastic anemia. The chain couples TRBV15 to TRBJ2-3, with 12 nucleotides matching TRBD1. CDR3 protein: CATSRPFPGQGASSTDTQYF. The CDR3 DNA is TGTGCCACCAGCAGACCATTTCCGGGACAGGGGGCTTCTAGCACAGATACGCAGTATTTT.